The sequence of this TCR beta chain was determined in a study of blood T cell repertoires in COVID-19. Study-wide context: Both acute and convalescent COVID-19 samples were obtained from the United States, Italy and Spain. Nucleic acid was either cDNA or gDNA, and it came from T cells, B-cell-depleted T cells, or PBMCs.

This clone has a single count. Assay: immunoSEQ multiplex PCR; the TCRdb copy retains only in-frame clones and omits some. The repertoire holds tens of thousands of clones, with 86% as singletons. The CDR3 runs 15 residues. CDR1 and CDR2 from the germline V gene are SGHRS and YFSETQ. Trimming at V came to 5 bases and at J to 5 bases, leaving 8 bases not matched to a gene. Sample: peripheral blood. The chain has TRBV5-1 and TRBJ1-5; 9 bases match TRBD1. The sequence came from a man aged 50 or older with active or convalescent COVID-19. CDR3 amino acids: CASSLTGGADQPQHF. In DNA form, the CDR3 reads TGCGCCAGCAGTCTCACAGGGGGCGCCGATCAGCCCCAGCATTTT.